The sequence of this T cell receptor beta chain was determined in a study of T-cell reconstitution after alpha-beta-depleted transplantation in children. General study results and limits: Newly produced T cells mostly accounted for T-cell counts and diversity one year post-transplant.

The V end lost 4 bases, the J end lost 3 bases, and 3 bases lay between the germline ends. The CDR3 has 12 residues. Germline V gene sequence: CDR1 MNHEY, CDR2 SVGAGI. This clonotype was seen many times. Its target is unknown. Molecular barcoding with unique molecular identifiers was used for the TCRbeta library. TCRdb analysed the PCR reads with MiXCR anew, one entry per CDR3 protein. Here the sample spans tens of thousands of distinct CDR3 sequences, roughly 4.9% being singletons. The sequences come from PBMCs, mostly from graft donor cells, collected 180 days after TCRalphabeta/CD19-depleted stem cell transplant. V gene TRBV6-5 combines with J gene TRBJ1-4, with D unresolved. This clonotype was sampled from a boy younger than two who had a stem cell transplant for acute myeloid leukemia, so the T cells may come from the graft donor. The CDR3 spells CASSSANEKLFF. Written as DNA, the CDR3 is TGTGCCAGCAGTTCGGCTAATGAAAAACTGTTTTTT.